Presented here are 7 T cell receptor beta chains from one specimen sequenced in a study of beta chain features in type 1 diabetes. Overall study results and limits: There was a moderate but significant shortening of TCRB CDR3s in all four CD4+ subsets of Type 1 diabetes patients.

Every bit of the isolated RNA underwent reverse transcription, so sequencing read expressed TCRB transcripts. Here immunoSEQ multiplex PCR was the method, and the copy in TCRdb shows in-frame clones only, minus some. The data show roughly 150,000 clones, roughly 9% seen once. Their cognate antigens are unknown. The specimen was central memory CD4+ T cells from blood. The receptors here all came from a woman younger than 45 with type 1 diabetes.

In this sample, this clone turned up a few times. The J gene is TRBJ1-1, the V gene TRBV7-2; D gene ambiguous. Trimming pared 5 bases from V and 3 bases from J, leaving 10 bases between. The CDR3 consists of 13 residues. The germline V gene encodes CDR1 SGHTA and CDR2 FQGNSA. As DNA, the CDR3 is TGTGCCAGCAGCCGCCAGGCCGACACTGAAGCTTTCTTT. The encoded protein is CASSRQADTEAFF.

This chain uses TRBV30 with TRBJ1-3; 7 positions match TRBD1. The CDR3 has 14 amino acids. V was pared by 3 bases and J by 7 bases, with 9 bases of the junction left unmatched. Germline assignment: CDR1 GTSNPN and CDR2 SVGIG (reference sequence). CDR3 sequence: CAWRARQGWNTIYF. As DNA, the CDR3 is TGTGCCTGGAGGGCTCGACAGGGTTGGAACACCATATATTTT. The full variable domain, its missing parts supplied by reference TRBV30 and TRBJ1-3, is SQTIHQWPATLVQPVGSPLSLECTVEGTSNPNLYWYRQAAGRGLQLLFYSVGIGQISSEVPQNLSASRPQDRQFILSSKKLLLSDSGFYLCAWRARQGWNTIYFGEGSWLTVV.

The chain combines TRBV5-6 with TRBJ1-5, with 10 bases matching TRBD1. V trimming: 0 bases; J trimming: 7 bases; junction bases outside the gene matches: 4. This CDR3 has 15 amino acids. Germline CDR1 and CDR2: SGHDT and YYEEEE. CDR3 amino acids: CASSLGWTGGQPQHF. DNA of the CDR3: TGTGCCAGCAGCTTGGGTTGGACAGGGGGACAGCCCCAGCATTTT.

This chain uses TRBV12-5 with TRBJ2-1; the D is unclear. Trimming pared 6 bases from V and 13 bases from J, leaving 4 bases between. Germline loops: CDR1 LGHNT, CDR2 FRNRAP. CDR3 length: 8 residues. CDR3 sequence (DNA): TGTGCTAGTGGGGGCCAGTTCTTC. Amino acid sequence: CASGGQFF.

CDR3 in DNA: TGTGCCTTGATTCCGGGACTTACGAACACTGAAGCTTTCTTT. It translates to CALIPGLTNTEAFF. The V gene is TRBV30, the J gene TRBJ1-1; TRBD1 is a possible D gene (5 bases). The length of the CDR3 is 14 residues. V was trimmed by 7 bases and J by 1 base, leaving 16 bases between them. Germline V CDR1 and CDR2: GTSNPN, SVGIG (reference sequence).

The gene calls are TRBV6-5 and TRBJ2-5; the D gene is possibly TRBD1 (6 bases). Germline-derived CDR1 and CDR2 are MNHEY and SVGAGI. CDR3 length: 15 residues. The ends were cut back, 7 bases at V and 4 bases at J, with 19 bases in the middle. CDR3 DNA sequence: TGTGCCAGCACCCTGGGCTGGGGGCGAGGAGAGACCCAGTACTTC. Protein product: CASTLGWGRGETQYF.

This clone showed up just a few times. The chain is built from TRBV7-2 and TRBJ2-3, with D maybe TRBD1 (6 bases). Germline V gene sequence: CDR1 SGHTA, CDR2 FQGNSA. CDR3 length: 15 amino acids. V gave up 5 bases and J gave up 2 bases, with 14 bases separating them. The CDR3 nucleotides are TGTGCCAGCAGCAAGGGACACCGGTTCACAGATACGCAGTATTTT. Amino acid sequence: CASSKGHRFTDTQYF.